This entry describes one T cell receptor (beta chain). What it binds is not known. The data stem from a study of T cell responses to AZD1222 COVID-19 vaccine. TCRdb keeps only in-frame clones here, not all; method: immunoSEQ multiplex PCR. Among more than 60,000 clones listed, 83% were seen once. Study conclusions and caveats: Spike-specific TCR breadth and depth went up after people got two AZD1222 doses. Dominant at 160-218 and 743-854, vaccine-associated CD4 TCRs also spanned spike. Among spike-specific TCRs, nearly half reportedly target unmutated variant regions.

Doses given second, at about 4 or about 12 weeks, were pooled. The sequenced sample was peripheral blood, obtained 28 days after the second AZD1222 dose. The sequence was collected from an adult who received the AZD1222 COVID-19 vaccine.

The CDR3 loop reads CASRAGVVTGELFF. In nucleotides, the CDR3 is TGTGCAAGTAGGGCGGGAGTTGTCACCGGGGAGCTGTTTTTT. The chain employs TRBV12-2 and TRBJ2-2; TRBD2, the table's D call, lacks a check against the DNA. TRBV12-2 has pseudogene status. This CDR3 contains 14 residues.